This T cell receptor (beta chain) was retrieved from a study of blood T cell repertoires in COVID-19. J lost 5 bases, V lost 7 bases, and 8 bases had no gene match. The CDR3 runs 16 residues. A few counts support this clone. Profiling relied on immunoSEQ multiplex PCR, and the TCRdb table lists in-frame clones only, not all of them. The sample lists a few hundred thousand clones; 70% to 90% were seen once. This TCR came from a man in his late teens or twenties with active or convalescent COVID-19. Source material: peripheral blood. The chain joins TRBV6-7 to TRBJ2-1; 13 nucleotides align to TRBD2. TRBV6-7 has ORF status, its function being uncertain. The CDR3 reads CASNSGLAGVHNEQFF. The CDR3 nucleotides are TGTGCCAGCAATAGCGGACTAGCGGGGGTACACAATGAGCAGTTCTTC.